A single T cell receptor beta chain is shown here with its context. Its antigen is not identified. TCRdb reprocessed the reads via MiXCR and lists one record per CDR3 protein. The sample includes approximately 590,000 distinct CDR3 sequences, 40% seen only once; the top ten take 48%. This sample stems from a study of T cell repertoires in cytomegalovirus infection. Germline loops: CDR1 ENHRY, CDR2 SYGVKD. The CDR3 length is 13 residues. With V trimmed by 4 bases and J by 5 bases, 1 base remained unmatched. Points from the study as a whole: Clonotypes of TCR beta that were HLA-C-restricted and CMV-specific dominated the ex vivo response.

This clonotype was obtained from a human donor in good health (CMV status not recorded). Some clones in this sample may be carry-over from other donors' samples. This chain links TRBV10-3 with TRBJ2-1, with 8 bases lining up with TRBD2. Sequencing was performed on cultured PBMCs, taken from culture after CMV antigen stimulation. CDR3 DNA: TGTGCCATCAGTGTGACTAGCGACAATGAGCAGTTCTTC. This gives the protein CAISVTSDNEQFF.